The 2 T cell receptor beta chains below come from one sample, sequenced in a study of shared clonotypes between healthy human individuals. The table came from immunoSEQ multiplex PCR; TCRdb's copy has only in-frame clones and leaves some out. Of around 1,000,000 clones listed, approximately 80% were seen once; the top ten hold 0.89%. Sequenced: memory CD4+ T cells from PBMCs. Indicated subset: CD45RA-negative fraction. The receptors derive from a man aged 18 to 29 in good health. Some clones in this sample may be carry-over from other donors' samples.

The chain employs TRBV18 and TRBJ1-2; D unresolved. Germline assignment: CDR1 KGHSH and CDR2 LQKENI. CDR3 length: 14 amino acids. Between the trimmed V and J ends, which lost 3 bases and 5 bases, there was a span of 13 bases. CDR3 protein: CASSPTGVGYGYTF. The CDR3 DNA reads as TGTGCCAGCTCACCGACGGGCGTCGGATATGGCTACACCTTC.

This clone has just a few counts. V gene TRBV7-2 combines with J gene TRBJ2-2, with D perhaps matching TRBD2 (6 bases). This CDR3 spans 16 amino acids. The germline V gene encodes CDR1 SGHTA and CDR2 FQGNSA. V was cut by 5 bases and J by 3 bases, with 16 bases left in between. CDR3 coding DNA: TGTGCCAGCAGCCCTAGGCGTTCTAGCGACACCGGGGAGCTGTTTTTT. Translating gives CASSPRRSSDTGELFF.